Listed here are 19 T cell receptor beta chains from one sample, sequenced in a study of neurological immune-mediated disorders. From the 5' RACE reads, TCRdb called clonotypes with MiXCR, one entry per CDR3 protein. The repertoire includes tens of thousands of distinct CDR3 sequences, less than 15% of them detected once, and approximately 14% sits in the top ten. The sequenced material came from PBMCs. The receptors were sampled from a woman aged 60-75 years with HTLV-1-associated myelopathy (HAM/TSP).

The rearrangement joins TRBV20-1 to TRBJ2-1; TRBD2 is a possible D gene (6 bases). Germline CDR1 DFQATT, CDR2 SNEGSKA (reference sequence). The CDR3 spans 13 residues. V dropped 8 bases and J dropped 8 bases, with 19 bases sitting between them. The DNA for the CDR3 is TGCAGTAAAGACAGACTAGAAGGGGATGAGCAGTTCTTC. It yields the protein CSKDRLEGDEQFF.

This clonotype was seen at least ten times. The chain combines TRBV5-6 with TRBJ2-3; possible D gene TRBD2, 5 bases. The V gene's germline CDR1 is SGHDT and CDR2 YYEEEE. V gave up 0 bases and J gave up 6 bases, with 17 bases separating them. There are 16 residues in the CDR3. CDR3 protein: CASSLAGDRGPDTQYF. DNA of the CDR3: TGTGCCAGCAGCTTGGCTGGGGATAGAGGGCCCGATACGCAGTATTTT.

This clonotype was counted many times. The genes are TRBV6-6 and TRBJ2-4, with no clear D. The length of the CDR3 is 16 residues. Per germline, CDR1 MNHNY and CDR2 SVGAGI (reference sequence). Trimming stripped 5 bases from V and 0 bases from J, with 14 bases between. The chain's CDR3 is CASSPRGPVAKNIQYF. As DNA, the CDR3 is TGTGCCAGCAGTCCCCGTGGTCCCGTAGCCAAAAACATTCAGTACTTC.

This chain uses TRBV28 with TRBJ2-5, with 10 bases fitting TRBD2. Germline CDR1 MDHEN, CDR2 SYDVKM. This CDR3 is 15 amino acids long. The J segment lost 2 bases and the V segment lost 5 bases, leaving 5 bases of the junction unmatched. The DNA of the CDR3 is TGTGCCAGCAGTCCGGCGGGACTAGCGCAAGAGACCCAGTACTTC. It specifies CASSPAGLAQETQYF.

This clonotype was counted at least ten times. The chain is built from TRBV20-1 and TRBJ2-3, with unresolved D. V lost 6 bases to trimming and J lost 1 base, with 11 bases between them. Germline-derived CDR1 and CDR2 are DFQATT and SNEGSKA (reference sequence). There are 13 residues in the CDR3. Written as DNA, the CDR3 is TGCAGTGCCACGCAGGACGGCACAGATACGCAGTATTTT. Its protein product is CSATQDGTDTQYF.

Regarding this clonotype: An end of the junction differs from the germline gene, which may be a read error. The gene calls are TRBV28 and TRBJ1-5; 9 nucleotides agree with TRBD1. The CDR3 is 16 residues long. Per the germline V gene, CDR1 is MDHEN and CDR2 is SYDVKM. The CDR3 bases are TGTGCCAGCAGTGTGCGGGGACAGGGTAGCAATAAGCCCCAGCATTTT. Encoded protein: CASSVRGQGSNKPQHF.

This clonotype has at least ten counts. The chain couples TRBV12-5 to TRBJ2-7, with D perhaps matching TRBD1 (6 bases). The CDR3 has 14 residues. Germline CDR1 and CDR2: LGHNT and FRNRAP. The germline V and J ends were trimmed by 1 base and 6 bases, with 13 bases remaining between them. The CDR3 region is CASGLATTGSEQYF. The CDR3 DNA sequence: TGTGCTAGTGGTTTGGCCACAACAGGGAGCGAGCAGTACTTC.

The table lists this clonotype with many counts. The rearrangement links TRBV20-1 to TRBJ2-5; 8 nucleotides agree with TRBD1. Trimming cost V 3 bases and J 7 bases; bases outside gene matches: 10. Looked up from germline, CDR1 is DFQATT and CDR2 is SNEGSKA (reference sequence). The CDR3 is 14 residues long. The CDR3 DNA reads as TGCAGTGCTAGGATGGGACAGGCCTTGGGGACCCAGTACTTC. Its translation: CSARMGQALGTQYF.

The sample holds many counts of this clonotype. The chain joins TRBV29-1 to TRBJ2-2, with 7 bases identical to TRBD1. The germline V gene has CDR1 SQVTM and CDR2 ANQGSEA. The junction had 4 bases not matched to a gene; V was cut back by 2 bases and J by 1 base. The CDR3 has 15 amino acids. The CDR3 DNA follows: TGCAGCGTTGAATTTAGACAGGGGAACACCGGGGAGCTGTTTTTT. Translation gives CSVEFRQGNTGELFF.

This clonotype was seen many times. The chain recombines TRBV20-1 with TRBJ1-5, with D perhaps matching TRBD1 (6 bases). V lost 3 bases and J 4 bases, leaving 16 bases between the germline ends. Germline values: CDR1 DFQATT, CDR2 SNEGSKA (reference sequence). CDR3 length: 15 residues. The CDR3 DNA is TGCAGTGCTAGCCCCCCCAGGGGTCGGAATCAGCCCCAGCATTTT. This gives the protein CSASPPRGRNQPQHF.

At least ten counts were recorded for this clonotype. The chain combines TRBV7-9 with TRBJ2-7, with 9 bases that match TRBD1. The CDR3 runs 15 residues. Trimming removed 4 bases from V and 4 bases from J; junction bases left unmatched: 8. Germline CDR1 SEHNR, CDR2 FQNEAQ (reference sequence). The CDR3 sequence: CASSSPDRGTYEQYF. The CDR3 bases are TGTGCCAGCAGCTCCCCTGACAGGGGGACGTACGAGCAGTACTTC.

V and J are TRBV11-3 and TRBJ2-1; tentatively, D is TRBD2 (6 bases). Germline-derived CDR1 and CDR2 are SGHNT and YENEEA. V was shortened by 5 bases and J by 8 bases, with 10 bases between the two germline ends. The CDR3 is 12 amino acids. The CDR3 nucleotides are TGTGCCAGCAGCCGTGGGGGGTATGAGCAGTTCTTC. Its protein is CASSRGGYEQFF.

V is TRBV19 and J is TRBJ1-1; 7 nucleotides line up with TRBD1. The V gene end was trimmed by 7 bases and the J gene end by 1 base; junction bases not matched to a gene: 6. Germline CDR1 is LNHDA and CDR2 is SQIVND (reference sequence). The CDR3 covers 14 residues. This CDR3 reads CASTPRGANTEAFF. The CDR3 DNA reads TGTGCCAGTACCCCCAGGGGGGCGAACACTGAAGCTTTCTTT.

This clonotype was found many times. The chain couples TRBV6-5 to TRBJ2-7; the D gene is possibly TRBD1 (6 bases). Germline V gene lookup returns CDR1 MNHEY and CDR2 SVGAGI. The V and J ends lost 5 bases and 6 bases respectively, with 17 bases between them. The length of the CDR3 is 14 residues. The CDR3: CASSTLGHIGEQYF. The DNA for the CDR3 is TGTGCCAGCAGTACGTTGGGACATATAGGCGAGCAGTACTTC.

The sample holds many counts of this clonotype. V gene TRBV6-5 combines with J gene TRBJ2-3; no firm D call. The CDR3 covers 14 residues. Per the germline V gene, CDR1 is MNHEY and CDR2 is SVGAGI. V was pared by 6 bases and J by 2 bases, with 12 bases between. CDR3 sequence (DNA): TGTGCCAGCAGGTCCAGTTCGAACACAGATACGCAGTATTTT. This translates into CASRSSSNTDTQYF.

This clonotype was seen repeatedly, ten times or more. This CDR3 reads CASSQDFSRTTGELFF. The CDR3, as DNA: TGCGCCAGCAGCCAAGATTTTTCCCGGACCACCGGGGAGCTGTTTTTT. This chain uses TRBV4-3 with TRBJ2-2; no reliable D call. Between the trimmed V and J ends, which lost 0 bases and 4 bases, there was a span of 12 bases. Germline V lookup: CDR1 LGHNA, CDR2 YSLEER. The CDR3 is 16 residues long.

Ten or more counts support this clonotype. V usage is TRBV12-3 or TRBV12-4 and J usage is TRBJ1-3, with D hard to call. The CDR3 is 16 residues long. V dropped 5 bases and J dropped 2 bases, with 16 bases sitting between them. CDR3 DNA: TGTGCCAGCAGTCCCGCCGGGCGAGGCCCTGGAAACACCATATATTTT. It translates to CASSPAGRGPGNTIYF.

In its sample, this clonotype was seen many times. V and J are TRBV5-1 and TRBJ2-1; D is uncertain. Germline assignment: CDR1 SGHRS and CDR2 YFSETQ. The germline V and J ends were trimmed by 0 bases and 0 bases, with 7 bases remaining between them. This CDR3 contains 15 residues. The DNA of the CDR3 is TGCGCCAGCAGCTTGGTGGGTACCTCCTACAATGAGCAGTTCTTC. Its protein is CASSLVGTSYNEQFF. Using reference TRBV5-1 and TRBJ2-1 for the parts outside the CDR3, the full variable domain is KAGVTQTPRYLIKTRGQQVTLSCSPISGHRSVSWYQQTPGQGLQFLFEYFSETQRNKGNFPGRFSGRQFSNSRSEMNVSTLELGDSALYLCASSLVGTSYNEQFFGPGTRLTVL.

This clonotype came up many times. This chain uses TRBV5-1 with TRBJ2-1; TRBD2 matches 7 bases. The CDR3 consists of 19 residues. Germline values: CDR1 SGHRS, CDR2 YFSETQ. V lost 0 bases to trimming and J lost 5 bases; unmatched junction nucleotides: 17. For the CDR3, the DNA is TGCGCCAGCAGCTTGGAGCCCATAGGATCGGCGGGGGATCACAATGAGCAGTTCTTC. It encodes CASSLEPIGSAGDHNEQFF.